This T cell receptor (beta chain) appears in the sequencing data of a study of regulatory and conventional T cells in RAG deficiency. The ends were cut back, 0 bases at V and 8 bases at J, with 15 bases in the middle. CDR1 and CDR2 (germline): SGHRS, YFSETQ. The CDR3 is made up of 15 amino acids. The study's findings and limits: Shannon entropy was markedly lower and Simpson indices higher in RAG-deficient patients than control T-cell subsets. Shorter CDR3s in all patient subsets; >80% Treg-Tconv overlap in Omenn. Sorted Omenn CD25-high CD127-low cells may not be bona fide Tregs.

Concerning this clone itself: The antigen is not known.

Genomic DNA came from blood conventional CD4+ T cells gated CD25-low CD127-high. Assay: immunoSEQ multiplex PCR; the TCRdb copy retains only in-frame clones and omits some. Altogether about 24,000 clones are present, 95% to 96% being singletons, with the ten largest covering over 1%. This same sample was also part of a study on regulatory T cells. This second study says: Primers: 52 TRBV forward and 13 TRBJ reverse. Patient repertoires had restricted TRB V-J pairs and skewed V and J usage, most in Tregs.

The TCR was taken from a human donor in good health. Sequencing was done on a sample of CD25- CD4+ T cells sorted from blood. This rearrangement joins TRBV5-1 to TRBJ2-1, with D tentatively TRBD1 (7 bases). The CDR3 loop reads CASSLGRQGGDEQFF. The CDR3 nucleotides are TGCGCCAGCAGCTTGGGGCGACAGGGAGGTGATGAGCAGTTCTTC.